The 10 T cell receptor beta chains below come from one sample, sequenced in a study of T-cell reconstitution after alpha-beta-depleted transplantation in children. Unique molecular identifiers tagged the TCRbeta library. From the PCR reads, TCRdb called clonotypes with MiXCR, one entry per CDR3 protein. The sample lists about 230,000 distinct CDR3 sequences, approximately 11% occurring once. The sample in question was PBMCs, obtained before TCRalphabeta/CD19-depleted stem cell transplant. These receptors all come from a child younger than two with acute myeloid leukemia, due to receive a stem cell transplant.

This clonotype came up many times. The chain recombines TRBV4-2 with TRBJ2-1; D gene uncertain. Per germline, CDR1 LGHNA and CDR2 YNFKEQ. CDR3 length: 16 amino acids. Trimming stripped 2 bases from V and 0 bases from J, with 11 bases between. CDR3 in amino acids: CASSQHGPSSYNEQFF. The CDR3 nucleotides read TGTGCCAGCAGCCAACACGGGCCCAGCTCCTACAATGAGCAGTTCTTC.

This clonotype has ten or more counts. The V and J genes are TRBV6-1 and TRBJ2-7; the match to TRBD1 covers 8 bases. The CDR3 spans 14 residues. Germline assignment: CDR1 MNHNS and CDR2 SASEGT. J lost 4 bases, V lost 4 bases, and 6 bases had no gene match. CDR3 region: CASSVGQGEYEQYF. CDR3 DNA: TGTGCCAGCAGTGTCGGACAGGGCGAGTACGAGCAGTACTTC.

This clonotype was counted ten times or more. The chain employs TRBV20-1 and TRBJ2-5; D is uncertain. Trimming stripped 7 bases from V and 1 base from J, with 7 bases between. The CDR3 is made up of 11 amino acids. CDR1 and CDR2 (germline): DFQATT, SNEGSKA (reference sequence). CDR3 coding DNA: TGCAGTGAATTGGGCCAAGAGACCCAGTACTTC. Its protein is CSELGQETQYF.

A remark on this clonotype: A much bigger clone sits one base away, suggesting this may be a read error. J is TRBJ2-1 and V is TRBV7-3; D remains ambiguous. Germline-derived CDR1 and CDR2 are SGHTA and FQGTGA. V lost 2 bases to trimming and J lost 9 bases, with 17 bases between them. The CDR3 is 15 amino acids. In DNA, the CDR3 is TGTGCCAGCAGCTTAGCCTTTTTAGGCTGGGGTGAGCAGTTCTTC. Protein: CASSLAFLGWGEQFF.

The rearrangement joins TRBV3-1 to TRBJ1-5, with D perhaps TRBD1 (6 bases). Germline V gives CDR1 LGHDT, CDR2 YNNKEL (reference sequence). This CDR3 is 15 amino acids long. Trimming shortened V by 1 base and J by 3 bases, and 10 bases separated the two germline ends. The CDR3 loop is CASSQGGGDNQPQHF. The CDR3 coding sequence is TGTGCCAGCAGCCAAGGAGGGGGTGACAATCAGCCCCAGCATTTT.

This clonotype was seen many times. Written as DNA, the CDR3 is TGTGCCAGCAGCTCCCCACGAGAGACCCAGTACTTC. It specifies CASSSPRETQYF. The chain carries TRBV5-5 and TRBJ2-5; D unclear. The CDR3 spans 12 residues. V lost 3 bases, J lost 4 bases, and 7 bases lay in between. Germline CDR1 reads SGHKS; CDR2 reads YYEKEE (reference sequence).

This clonotype was picked up many times. The chain joins TRBV2 to TRBJ1-3; 10 bases align to TRBD1. This CDR3 comprises 15 residues. Germline-derived CDR1 and CDR2 are SNHLY and FYNNEI. V shed 7 bases, J shed 4 bases, and the junction held 7 bases outside the gene matches. CDR3 DNA: TGTGCCAGCAACCCCGGGACAGGGGACGGAAACACCATATATTTT. The encoded protein is CASNPGTGDGNTIYF.

Ten or more counts support this clonotype. CDR3 sequence reads: CATSDLGGRTDTQYF. Written as DNA, the CDR3 is TGTGCCACCAGTGATTTGGGGGGCCGCACAGATACGCAGTATTTT. The gene calls are TRBV24-1 and TRBJ2-3; D is possibly TRBD1 (6 bases). The CDR3 has 15 amino acids. V lost 0 bases to trimming and J lost 1 base, with 7 bases between them. Germline V gene lookup returns CDR1 KGHDR and CDR2 SFDVKD.

This clonotype showed up many times. The chain recombines TRBV6-1 with TRBJ2-3; 7 nucleotides agree with TRBD1. The germline CDR1 and CDR2 sequences are MNHNS and SASEGT. The V gene end was trimmed by 6 bases and the J gene end by 2 bases; junction bases not matched to a gene: 8. The CDR3 length is 15 residues. The CDR3 region has the DNA TGTGCCAGCAGCAAACAGGGGACCCCCACAGATACGCAGTATTTT. Protein: CASSKQGTPTDTQYF.

This clonotype was detected ten times or more. This chain connects TRBV7-2 to TRBJ1-5; D unresolved. The CDR3 has 14 amino acids. The germline V and J ends were trimmed by 4 bases and 7 bases, with 14 bases remaining between them. Germline V gene sequence: CDR1 SGHTA, CDR2 FQGNSA. The CDR3 DNA sequence: TGTGCCAGCAGCTCGCAAAGGACGGGGCAGCCCCAGCATTTT. This translates into CASSSQRTGQPQHF.